The clone carrying this TCR beta chain was detected a few times. After template switching added a universal primer site, the resulting cDNA carried unique molecular identifiers. TCRdb re-derived calls from the 5' RACE reads in MiXCR, one entry per CDR3 protein. The sample has some 500,000 distinct CDR3 sequences; around 15% are singletons. This entry comes from a study of identical twins. Trimming stripped 1 base from V and 2 bases from J, with 12 bases between. From germline, CDR1 is SGHRS and CDR2 YFSETQ. The CDR3 covers 15 residues. This sample also belongs to another study, concerning yellow fever vaccine responses in identical twins.

This receptor was identified in a young woman in good health. The chain combines TRBV5-1 with TRBJ2-5; D is unresolved. Material: CD4+ T cells sorted from blood. As DNA, the CDR3 is TGCGCCAGCAGCTTGATCCGGACCTCTCAAGAGACCCAGTACTTC. Translating gives CASSLIRTSQETQYF.